This TCR beta chain was identified in a study of cytomegalovirus exposure and HLA in healthy donors (dated by TCRdb to 2016 to 2017). General notes on the study: An earlier analysis of approximately 550 of the donors reported 250 to 350 Gb of sequence data and some 100 million unique TCR beta sequences from 150 million to 200 million T cells. Roughly 300 gigabases of sequencing data and 70 million to 100 million unique TCR sequences made up an early release that covered 640 HLA-typed donors. Of the roughly 390 genotyped donors, over 65% fell in the genetic ancestry cluster associated with self-reported Caucasian donors. The study aimed to test whether cataloging public T cell receptors could reveal signatures of past pathogen exposure. The study used immunosequencing to profile the T cell repertoires of 666 subjects and linked those repertoires to cytomegalovirus serostatus. A separate validation cohort of more than 100 different subjects was used in addition to the roughly 670-subject first cohort. The study combined high-throughput TCR immunosequencing, statistical association of individual TCRs with disease status, and machine learning to predict cytomegalovirus infection status. A later analysis re-examined previously published TCR beta repertoires from around 670 donors and added high-resolution HLA genotyping to investigate patterns of TCR occurrence. Rather than drawing on any new phenotypic data, the later analysis identified candidate immune exposures from TCR beta sequences and the way those sequences occurred across donors. To decide whether each TCR beta V gene segment behaved as functional or pseudogenic, an earlier analysis of over 500 of the donors relied on high-throughput TCR beta sequencing. Donor age, sex, ethnicity and CMV serostatus were compiled together with the repertoire data. In a later genetic analysis, genome-wide SNP genotypes for about 65% of the 666 donors were used, and that subset was treated as a discovery cohort. Every repertoire in the discovery cohort had been generated on one and the same sequencing platform. Class I and class II HLA loci were covered by the typing at four-digit resolution. The number of typed donors differed by locus: roughly 629-640 for A, B, C, DRB1 and DQB1; some 500 for DQA1; 606 for DPA1; and about 470 for DPB1. Four or five DR-DQ haplotypes were handled as single units for association and clustering, since linkage in the cohort was strong. Across around 400 genotyped donors of the cohort, an average of about 220,000 unique TCR beta nucleotide sequences per donor were sequenced, and roughly 17% of those sequences were non-productive. The paper's findings and limits, for the study overall: When HLA alleles, especially DR and DQ, strongly co-occurred, attributing TCR associations to individual alleles was difficult. This cohort had only TCR beta chains sequenced, and the lack of alpha or paired-chain data limited which features could be detected. In a later genetic analysis, fewer N-insertions in productive TCRs were reported among donors in an Asian-associated ancestry cluster than the approximately 710-donor mean. According to a later analysis, most CMV-associated TCR beta chains appeared to be HLA-restricted, and the HLA associations seemed to be driven largely by CMV exposure. Linkage disequilibrium might explain the correlated functional status among segregating V segments, but an unknown experimental factor could not be excluded. Specific HLA alleles were associated with around 18,000 TCR beta sequences at a false discovery rate of 0.05 in a later analysis. A cluster of highly shared sequence variants was judged likely to represent a technical artifact of the sequencing pipeline. HLA typing was unavailable for some donors at each locus, so association tests used only the typed subset. The classifier was reported to diagnose cytomegalovirus status with high specificity and sensitivity in both the original and validation cohorts. Because counts were too low, under 20 rarely observed V segments, including chromosome 9 orphons, were left out of the earlier analysis of 587 of the donors. Some IMGT-functional V segments, including TRBV6-2 and TRBV6-3, could not be distinguished by the 87-base-pair reads and were therefore excluded. In the study, some 180 TCR beta chains were listed as associated with cytomegalovirus. Immune exposure information for the cohort was limited to CMV serostatus. The presence/absence analyses assumed that sequencing depth was roughly uniform across donors, and that assumption may not be true. Several of the top co-occurrence clusters appeared to be linked to parvovirus B19, influenza, CMV and Epstein-Barr virus, according to a later analysis. According to the authors, the approach could potentially be generalized to other disease states and immunological phenotypes. Compared with equally common non-associated chains, HLA-associated TCR beta chains in a later analysis were more clonally expanded and had lower generation probabilities. Most TCR sequences were seen in very few donors, while some public TCRs were found in many individuals. In an earlier analysis of approximately 590 of the donors, most TCR beta V segments appeared in productive rearrangements about 87% or about 30% of the time, broadly matching IMGT annotations. A further reported finding was that TCR beta sequences accurately predicted the HLA-A and HLA-B alleles for most subjects in the first cohort. According to a later analysis, TCR association rates differed among HLA loci, with DRB1 alleles showing the most associated TCRs and HLA-C alleles showing the fewest. Three of the identified cytomegalovirus-associated TCR beta chains were confirmed in vitro to be specific for cytomegalovirus antigens. In a later genetic analysis, a missense DCLRE1C variant was associated with V-gene and J-gene trimming of TCR beta chains, and the association was replicated in an independent cohort.

From the germline V gene, CDR1 is SQVTM and CDR2 is ANQGSEA. The V and J ends are trimmed by 5 bases and 3 bases, leaving 21 bases between them. From the cysteine through the phenylalanine, the CDR3 covers 16 amino acids. Kept here is only the CDR3 DNA, which spans 48 bases and is read in frame from base 1. As to this clone: Which antigen it targets is not known. Per-base quality was not reported, and no clone a single base away is much larger than it.

The cohort consisted of more than 650 healthy bone marrow donors. Cohort members were all nominally healthy when sampled, although unrecorded immune exposures were likely present. The donor was CMV seropositive and was included in the group of almost 300 seropositive cohort members. A peripheral blood sample was collected from each donor, and TCR beta sequencing was performed on peripheral blood mononuclear cells. The Qiagen DNeasy Blood Extraction Kit was used to extract genomic DNA from the blood cell samples. The library was generated by the immunoSEQ multiplex PCR assay. A mixture of 60 forward primers for TCR Vbeta segments and 13 reverse primers for TCR Jbeta segments was used in the multiplex PCR. Amplification of the CDR3 region of rearranged TCR beta genes was performed with a multiplex PCR assay on genomic DNA. The amplified TCR beta libraries were sequenced on the Illumina HiSeq System as 87-base-pair reads. Regarding the original processing steps: A later analysis tallied 75 million to 95 million unique TCR beta chains across the 666 repertoires, and about 12 million of those chains were shared by two or more donors. Raw reads were error-corrected and collapsed into unique sequences with a nearest-neighbor algorithm that merged closely related sequences to remove PCR and sequencing errors. CDR3 sequences were aligned to IMGT reference sequences to assign V, D and J gene segments. Each retained sequence needed at least a six-nucleotide match to both a V gene segment and a J gene segment. A rearrangement was called productive if the CDR3 had no stop codons and remained in frame with V and J, and every other rearrangement was called non-productive. CDR3 was defined by IMGT convention, running from the second conserved V-encoded cysteine to the conserved J-encoded phenylalanine. Sequences without an unambiguous match to a single V gene segment were excluded from the earlier analysis of 450 to 750 of the donors. An earlier analysis of a few hundred of the donors called V segments functional above 56.7% productive rearrangements and segregating when the between-donor standard deviation exceeded 5%. A statistical classification framework was developed to diagnose cytomegalovirus status using the catalog of TCR beta chain sequences. In a later analysis, V and J genes were assigned by comparing TCR nucleotide sequences against IMGT/GENE-DB human TR gene sequences. In a later analysis, CDR3 sequences and most-parsimonious VDJ recombination scenarios were assigned using the TCRdist pipeline. In a later analysis, every TCR beta chain was defined by the combination of its CDR3 amino acid sequence and its V-gene family, and reads without a unique V-gene family were dropped. As a way to deal with suspected cross-contamination and a sequencing artifact, a later analysis dropped nearly 600 nucleotide sequences that were highly shared and had low generation probability. A later analysis calculated a clonal expansion index for each public chain from normalized within-repertoire ranks of inferred template counts. A later analysis computed generation probabilities with a VDJ recombination model fitted to out-of-frame rearrangements, and checked the results against IGoR. A later analysis scored TCR-TCR, TCR-HLA and TCR-CMV co-occurrence with hypergeometric tests, applying a repertoire-size bias correction to TCR pairs. In a later analysis, false discovery rates were estimated by permuting HLA or CMV assignments 20 times. A later analysis grouped co-occurring TCRs with DBSCAN, adding TCRdist sequence similarity when clustering within HLA-allele-positive subsets. Repertoires with fewer than 30,000 or more than 120,000 public chains were left out of co-occurrence clustering, as were a handful of repertoires with anomalous nucleotide sharing. Entries here come from immuneACCESS through TCRdb and include only in-frame sequences with V and J called. Some clones fail to appear in such tables; in the studies checked, an unresolved V gene covers under half of the shortfall, and the cause of the remainder is unknown. The DNA gave D and trimming, while V, J and clone size come from that table. The sample includes around 100,000 clones, with approximately 73% observed a single time. The ten largest account for under 13% of the sample.

Recombination linked TRBV29-1 to TRBJ2-3; the D gene is perhaps TRBD2, on 6 matching bases. Source material: PBMCs. This receptor was taken from a woman aged 18-30 years in good health and CMV-seropositive. The CDR3 in this case is CSVIGVGGMATDTQYF. The DNA sequence is as follows: TGCAGCGTTATAGGGGTTGGCGGGATGGCTACAGATACGCAGTATTTT.